This T cell receptor (beta chain) was identified in a study of human T cells and chemical hapten exposure. Study-wide results and limits: Controls had significantly fewer large CDR3 similarity clusters than were formed by expanded TCRs.

MiXCR, applied by TCRdb to the RACE reads, yields one record per CDR3 protein. The sample carries 300,000 to 450,000 distinct CDR3 sequences, approximately 4.4% recorded once. Trimming at V came to 6 bases and at J to 10 bases, leaving 6 bases not matched to a gene. The CDR3 is 12 residues long. Germline V gene data show CDR1 as SNHLY and CDR2 as FYNNEI. Time point reported: patch test 1, 2 weeks after DPC sensitization. Treatment: therapeutic diphenylcyclopropenone sensitization with weekly scalp DPC. This clonotype was observed at least ten times. Its matching antigen is unknown. The gene calls are TRBV2 and TRBJ2-1; 7 bases are shared with TRBD1. The sequencing used whole blood, collected in connection with sensitization to the hapten diphenylcyclopropenone (DPC). The TCR originated in a woman aged 50 to 65 with alopecia areata. Some clones in this sample may be carry-over from other donors' samples. The CDR3 loop is CASRSGGLEQFF. CDR3 coding DNA: TGTGCCAGCAGGTCAGGGGGTTTGGAGCAGTTCTTC. The whole variable domain, remainder taken from reference TRBV2 and TRBJ2-1, is EPEVTQTPSHQVTQMGQEVILRCVPISNHLYFYWYRQILGQKVEFLVSFYNNEISEKSEIFDDQFSVERPDGSNFTLKIRSTKLEDSAMYFCASRSGGLEQFFGPGTRLTVL.